One sample yielded the 21 T cell receptor beta chains listed below, sequenced in a study of blood T cell repertoires in COVID-19. TCRdb keeps only in-frame clones here, not all; method: immunoSEQ multiplex PCR. The table records approximately 180,000 clones, 80% to 90% of them present only once. Material for sequencing was peripheral blood. Receptors originate from a man aged 60 to 75 with acute or convalescent COVID-19.

CDR3 in amino acids: CASRNQGSGNTIYF. CDR3 nucleotide sequence: TGTGCCAGCAGAAACCAGGGTTCTGGAAACACCATATATTTT. The V gene is TRBV27, the J gene TRBJ1-3; D perhaps matches TRBD1 (5 bases). Trimming stripped 6 bases from V and 1 base from J, with 10 bases between. CDR3 length: 14 residues. Germline V gene data show CDR1 as MNHEY and CDR2 as SMNVEV (reference sequence).

The chain links TRBV2 to TRBJ1-5, with TRBD1 matching over 10 bases. V shed 4 bases, J shed 0 bases, and the junction held 9 bases outside the gene matches. The CDR3 consists of 18 residues. CDR1 and CDR2 from the germline V gene are SNHLY and FYNNEI. In DNA, the CDR3 is TGTGCCAGCAGTGCCCGGACAGGGGGACGATATAGCAATCAGCCCCAGCATTTT. This gives the protein CASSARTGGRYSNQPQHF.

The count of this clone is one. J is TRBJ2-5 and V is TRBV2, with 10 bases fitting TRBD2. Germline trimming cut 10 bases from V and 0 bases from J; bases unmatched to any gene: 5. From germline, CDR1 is SNHLY and CDR2 FYNNEI. CDR3 length: 14 amino acids. The CDR3 spells CATRTSGNQETQYF. In DNA form, the CDR3 reads TGTGCCACACGGACTAGCGGCAACCAAGAGACCCAGTACTTC.

The chain uses TRBV19 and TRBJ2-2; TRBD2 agrees at 10 bases. CDR1 is LNHDA, CDR2 SQIVND, per germline (reference sequence). V lost 1 base, J lost 7 bases, and 9 bases stayed unmatched. The CDR3 has 17 amino acids. CDR3 bases: TGTGCCAGTAGTATAGGGGTAGCGGGGGGATTCGGCGGGGAGCTGTTTTTT. Protein: CASSIGVAGGFGGELFF.

This clone was found once. The V call is TRBV19, the J call TRBJ2-7; TRBD1 aligns across 7 bases. This CDR3 is 14 amino acids long. Germline V gene sequence: CDR1 LNHDA, CDR2 SQIVND (reference sequence). Germline trimming cut 5 bases from V and 3 bases from J; bases unmatched to any gene: 7. The CDR3 DNA sequence: TGTGCCAGTAGTTCCCCAGGGGGTATCTACGAGCAGTACTTC. Amino acids: CASSSPGGIYEQYF.

This clone has only a few counts. The rearrangement uses TRBV27 and TRBJ2-1; D might be TRBD1 (6 bases). Looked up from germline, CDR1 is MNHEY and CDR2 is SMNVEV (reference sequence). Trimming shortened V by 8 bases and J by 7 bases, and 21 bases separated the two germline ends. This CDR3 has 15 amino acids. The CDR3 is CASQAGDKPFNEQFF. As DNA, the CDR3 is TGTGCCAGCCAAGCCGGGGACAAGCCTTTTAATGAGCAGTTCTTC.

CDR3 amino acids: CASSLGGRGNYNEQFF. Written as DNA, the CDR3 is TGTGCCAGCAGTTTAGGCGGGAGGGGAAACTACAATGAGCAGTTCTTC. V and J are TRBV27 and TRBJ2-1; 9 nucleotides line up with TRBD2. The V gene's germline CDR1 is MNHEY and CDR2 SMNVEV (reference sequence). V was pared by 2 bases and J by 3 bases, with 5 bases of the junction left unmatched. This CDR3 comprises 16 residues.

The J gene is TRBJ1-2, the V gene TRBV19; D unclear. The CDR3 runs to 15 residues. The V gene lost 2 bases and the J gene lost 2 bases, with 12 bases spanning the gap. The germline gives CDR1 LNHDA, CDR2 SQIVND (reference sequence). This CDR3 is CASSIREISNYGYTF. DNA of the CDR3: TGTGCCAGTAGTATAAGGGAGATATCAAACTATGGCTACACCTTC.

The chain carries TRBV5-1 and TRBJ2-1; 9 nucleotides line up with TRBD2. This CDR3 is 15 amino acids long. Unmatched junction bases numbered 12, after V lost 7 bases and J lost 7 bases. From germline, CDR1 is SGHRS and CDR2 YFSETQ. CDR3 region: CASQEGSGRVNEQFF. CDR3 DNA sequence: TGCGCCAGCCAGGAGGGTAGCGGGAGAGTAAATGAGCAGTTCTTC.

For the CDR3, the DNA is TGTGCCAGCAGCTGGGGCGGCGGCACAGATACGCAGTATTTT. Translating it yields CASSWGGGTDTQYF. V and J are TRBV5-6 and TRBJ2-3, with D tentatively TRBD1 (5 bases). Trimming stripped 3 bases from V and 1 base from J, with 9 bases between. The CDR3 has 14 residues. Germline V gene sequence: CDR1 SGHDT, CDR2 YYEEEE.

This clone was counted once. The J gene is TRBJ2-5, the V gene TRBV7-9; 11 bases line up with TRBD2. There are 15 residues in the CDR3. The V gene's germline CDR1 is SEHNR and CDR2 FQNEAQ (reference sequence). The junction had 2 bases not matched to a gene; V was cut back by 3 bases and J by 2 bases. The CDR3 nucleotides read TGTGCCAGCAGCTTGACTAGCGGGGTACAAGAGACCCAGTACTTC. Translated, it gives CASSLTSGVQETQYF.

The table lists this clone with a few counts. V gene TRBV6-1 combines with J gene TRBJ1-3; D unresolved. Per germline, CDR1 MNHNS and CDR2 SASEGT. V lost 0 bases to trimming and J lost 0 bases, with 9 bases between them. The CDR3 runs to 16 residues. CDR3 nucleotides: TGTGCCAGCAGTGAAGCGCGTGGTAGCTCTGGAAACACCATATATTTT. Its protein is CASSEARGSSGNTIYF.

The rearrangement links TRBV5-5 to TRBJ2-7; perhaps TRBD1 as D (5 bases). The CDR3 is made up of 12 amino acids. With 4 bases removed from V and 3 bases from J, the gap between germline ends came to 8 bases. Germline V CDR1 and CDR2: SGHKS, YYEKEE (reference sequence). The chain's CDR3 is CASSQGFYEQYF. The CDR3 nucleotides are TGTGCCAGCAGCCAGGGTTTCTACGAGCAGTACTTC.

The V and J genes are TRBV27 and TRBJ1-2; TRBD1 matches 9 bases. The CDR3 is 14 amino acids. Germline lookup yields CDR1 MNHEY and CDR2 SMNVEV (reference sequence). The ends lost 6 bases at V and 4 bases at J; junction bases unmatched: 6. The CDR3 DNA sequence: TGTGCCAGCAGGAGGGGGACAGGGCTCTATGGCTACACCTTC. It translates to CASRRGTGLYGYTF.

CDR3 nucleotides: TGTGCCAGCAGTTACGGAGGGACAGGGGGGAGCGAGCAGTACTTC. As protein: CASSYGGTGGSEQYF. This chain joins TRBV6-2 or TRBV6-3 and TRBJ2-7; 11 positions match TRBD1. This CDR3 is 15 amino acids long. The junction had 6 bases not matched to a gene; V was cut back by 2 bases and J by 6 bases. Germline CDR1 and CDR2: MNHEY and SVGEGT.

The V and J genes are TRBV6-2 or TRBV6-3 and TRBJ2-2, with a tentative D call TRBD1 (7 bases). This CDR3 spans 16 amino acids. Germline V lookup: CDR1 MNHEY, CDR2 SVGEGT. The V and J ends lost 2 bases and 6 bases respectively, with 16 bases between them. CDR3 sequence reads: CASSYPRGGGAGELFF. The CDR3 region has the DNA TGTGCCAGCAGTTACCCGCGAGGGGGCGGGGCCGGGGAGCTGTTTTTT.

The genes are TRBV6-6 and TRBJ1-1; D remains ambiguous. Trimming removed 8 bases at V and 5 bases at J, with 12 bases between. Germline CDR1 MNHNY, CDR2 SVGAGI (reference sequence). The CDR3 covers 12 residues. The CDR3 loop is CASGGHRTEAFF. CDR3 coding DNA: TGTGCCAGCGGAGGCCATAGGACTGAAGCTTTCTTT.

CDR3 protein: CASSKEVTSDEQFF. For the CDR3, the DNA is TGTGCCAGCAGCAAAGAGGTAACTAGCGATGAGCAGTTCTTC. The chain combines TRBV21-1 with TRBJ2-1; no check of the table's D call, TRBD2, against the DNA was made. TRBV21-1 is recorded as a pseudogene. The CDR3 is 14 residues long.

The sample holds a few counts of this clone. The chain combines TRBV28 with TRBJ2-3; TRBD1 is a possible D gene (6 bases). Trimming took off 3 bases at V and 6 bases at J, with 22 bases between the two ends. CDR1 and CDR2 (germline): MDHEN, SYDVKM. CDR3 length: 17 amino acids. The CDR3 nucleotides are TGTGCCAGCAGTTTGGGGGCCCGGGAAGCCTACCCTGATACGCAGTATTTT. Residues: CASSLGAREAYPDTQYF.

This clone was observed a few times. The chain recombines TRBV19 with TRBJ1-6, with a tentative D call TRBD1 (5 bases). The CDR3 loop spans 13 amino acids. Trimming stripped 7 bases from V and 7 bases from J, with 11 bases between. CDR1 is LNHDA, CDR2 SQIVND, per germline (reference sequence). CDR3 amino acids: CASKFAGNSPLHF. In DNA, the CDR3 is TGTGCCAGTAAATTTGCAGGGAATTCACCCCTCCACTTT.

The chain recombines TRBV5-1 with TRBJ2-1, with D perhaps matching TRBD1 (6 bases). V was cut by 4 bases and J by 0 bases, with 14 bases left in between. The CDR3 has 16 residues. The germline V gene has CDR1 SGHRS and CDR2 YFSETQ. CDR3 region: CASSPEGGYSYNEQFF. DNA for the CDR3: TGCGCCAGCAGCCCGGAAGGGGGTTACTCCTACAATGAGCAGTTCTTC.